The 28 T cell receptor beta chains listed next were all sequenced from one sample in a study of blood T cell repertoires in COVID-19. Libraries were prepared by immunoSEQ multiplex PCR; TCRdb keeps only in-frame clonotypes and omits some of them. Here the sample spans approximately 280,000 clones, approximately 85% being singletons. Sample: peripheral blood. These receptors all stem from a man aged 18-30 years with active or convalescent COVID-19.

The V and J genes are TRBV6-2 or TRBV6-3 and TRBJ2-7, with 11 bases fitting TRBD1. J lost 2 bases, V lost 2 bases, and 5 bases had no gene match. Germline V gene sequence: CDR1 MNHEY, CDR2 SVGEGT. The CDR3 contains 16 residues. CDR3 sequence reads: CASSYGQGASTYEQYF. CDR3 sequence (DNA): TGTGCCAGCAGTTACGGACAGGGGGCTTCAACCTACGAGCAGTACTTC.

The chain links TRBV3-1 (or the pseudogene TRBV3-2) to TRBJ1-2, with D unclear. CDR3 size: 15 residues. The V gene lost 0 bases and the J gene lost 1 base, with 9 bases spanning the gap. Germline V CDR1 and CDR2: LGHDT, YNNKEL (reference sequence). This CDR3 is CASSQELRFNYGYTF. The CDR3 region has the DNA TGTGCCAGCAGCCAAGAGTTGAGATTTAACTATGGCTACACCTTC.

This chain connects TRBV12-3 or TRBV12-4 to TRBJ1-1; a weak D match, TRBD1 (5 bases). Trimming shortened V by 4 bases and J by 4 bases, and 10 bases separated the two germline ends. The CDR3 runs 13 residues. DNA of the CDR3: TGTGCCAGCAGTTATGGGGCCGTCACTGAAGCTTTCTTT. It codes for CASSYGAVTEAFF.

V usage is TRBV4-3 and J usage is TRBJ2-7; perhaps TRBD2 as D (7 bases). V was cut by 0 bases and J by 2 bases, with 11 bases left in between. Germline CDR1 is LGHNA and CDR2 is YSLEER. The CDR3 sequence is 15 residues long. CDR3 residues: CASSQEGGGPYEQYF. The CDR3 DNA follows: TGCGCCAGCAGCCAAGAGGGAGGGGGGCCCTACGAGCAGTACTTC.

This clone was counted only a few times. The CDR3 region is CASSEGTGNSPLHF. The CDR3 DNA reads TGTGCCAGCAGTGAAGGGACAGGCAATTCACCCCTCCACTTT. The chain couples TRBV25-1 to TRBJ1-6; 8 bases agree with TRBD1. CDR3 length equals 14 residues. Germline trimming cut 2 bases from V and 7 bases from J; bases unmatched to any gene: 1. In germline, CDR1 is MGHDK, CDR2 SYGVNS.

The chain links TRBV18 to TRBJ1-2; 9 bases fit TRBD1. CDR3 length: 17 amino acids. With 4 bases clipped from V and 2 bases from J, the junction kept 11 bases outside the gene matches. The germline V gene has CDR1 KGHSH and CDR2 LQKENI. The CDR3 spells CASSLPQGAQLNYGYTF. CDR3 coding DNA: TGTGCCAGCTCACTTCCACAGGGGGCCCAATTAAACTATGGCTACACCTTC.

J is TRBJ2-1 and V is TRBV15; weak D call: TRBD2 (5 bases). The germline V gene encodes CDR1 LNHNV and CDR2 YYDKDF (reference sequence). Trimming took 0 bases from V and 3 from J, leaving 15 bases between them. This CDR3 contains 17 residues. The CDR3 region has the DNA TGTGCCACCAGCAGAGACCTCCAGGACTTTGGCTACAATGAGCAGTTCTTC. As protein: CATSRDLQDFGYNEQFF. The whole variable domain, remainder taken from reference TRBV15 and TRBJ2-1, is DAMVIQNPRYQVTQFGKPVTLSCSQTLNHNVMYWYQQKSSQAPKLLFHYYDKDFNNEADTPDNFQSRRPNTSFCFLDIRSPGLGDTAMYLCATSRDLQDFGYNEQFFGPGTRLTVL.

This chain joins TRBV5-1 and TRBJ2-5, with D unclear. CDR3 size: 14 residues. Trimming shortened V by 0 bases and J by 1 base, and 7 bases separated the two germline ends. CDR1 SGHRS and CDR2 YFSETQ come from the germline V gene. CDR3 loop: CASSLDASQETQYF. The CDR3 DNA reads TGCGCCAGCAGCTTGGACGCGTCCCAAGAGACCCAGTACTTC.

This clone has only a few counts. This chain links TRBV10-3 with TRBJ1-5, with D maybe TRBD1 (6 bases). The CDR3 length is 14 residues. Trimming removed 2 bases from V and 2 bases from J, with 7 bases in between. Germline V gene data show CDR1 as ENHRY and CDR2 as SYGVKD. CDR3 residues: CAISEGGGNQPQHF. The CDR3, as DNA: TGTGCCATCAGTGAGGGGGGCGGCAATCAGCCCCAGCATTTT.

The J gene is TRBJ2-1, the V gene TRBV27; D gene uncertain. This CDR3 has 15 amino acids. V gave up 2 bases and J gave up 0 bases, with 8 bases separating them. CDR1 is MNHEY, CDR2 SMNVEV, per germline (reference sequence). The CDR3 sequence: CASSLSSSSYNEQFF. CDR3 bases: TGTGCCAGCAGTTTAAGTAGTAGCTCCTACAATGAGCAGTTCTTC.

This chain uses TRBV6-1 with TRBJ2-5; 7 bases map to TRBD2. CDR3 length: 15 amino acids. Germline V gives CDR1 MNHNS, CDR2 SASEGT. V trimming: 2 bases; J trimming: 2 bases; junction bases outside the gene matches: 5. CDR3 in amino acids: CASSELAVKQETQYF. Here the CDR3 DNA reads TGTGCCAGCAGTGAACTAGCGGTGAAACAAGAGACCCAGTACTTC.

In its sample, this clone was seen once. This chain joins TRBV3-1 (or the pseudogene TRBV3-2) and TRBJ2-1, with 11 nucleotides matching TRBD2. Trimming removed 1 base from V and 10 bases from J; junction bases left unmatched: 15. The CDR3 has 18 amino acids. In germline, CDR1 is LGHDT, CDR2 YNNKEL (reference sequence). Written as DNA, the CDR3 is TGTGCCAGCAGCCAAGGAGTTAGCGGGGGGGGAACACAATGGGAGCAGTTCTTC. It codes for CASSQGVSGGGTQWEQFF.

The chain recombines TRBV19 with TRBJ2-1; the D gene is possibly TRBD2 (5 bases). Germline V gene data show CDR1 as LNHDA and CDR2 as SQIVND (reference sequence). V dropped 1 base and J dropped 6 bases, with 10 bases sitting between them. This CDR3 has 14 amino acids. The CDR3, as DNA: TGTGCCAGTAGTATAGTGGCGGGTCCCAATGAGCAGTTCTTC. It is translated as CASSIVAGPNEQFF.

This sequence joins TRBV4-1 and TRBJ1-1; weak D call: TRBD1 (5 bases). CDR3 length: 13 amino acids. V was clipped by 7 bases and J by 5 bases, with 14 bases between them. Germline assignment: CDR1 MGHRA and CDR2 YSYEKL. CDR3 in amino acids: CASNLHRGTEAFF. CDR3 sequence (DNA): TGCGCCAGCAACCTACACCGGGGGACTGAAGCTTTCTTT.

The rearrangement joins TRBV19 to TRBJ2-3; 10 bases are a match to TRBD2. This CDR3 is built from 15 residues. Germline V gene sequence: CDR1 LNHDA, CDR2 SQIVND (reference sequence). V was clipped by 2 bases and J by 1 base; unmatched bases: 0. The CDR3 sequence is CASSISGGGTDTQYF. The CDR3 DNA reads as TGTGCCAGTAGTATAAGCGGGGGGGGCACAGATACGCAGTATTTT.

The chain joins TRBV4-1 to TRBJ1-5; D may be TRBD1 (6 bases). Trimming shortened V by 0 bases and J by 0 bases, and 15 bases separated the two germline ends. The CDR3 runs 18 residues. Germline lookup yields CDR1 MGHRA and CDR2 YSYEKL. The chain's CDR3 is CASSQDPITGNSNQPQHF. The CDR3 DNA reads TGCGCCAGCAGCCAAGATCCGATTACAGGGAATAGCAATCAGCCCCAGCATTTT.

V is TRBV19 and J is TRBJ2-1; a weak D match, TRBD1 (5 bases). The CDR3 covers 14 residues. Trimming cost V 1 base and J 7 bases, with 11 bases left between them. Germline CDR1 LNHDA, CDR2 SQIVND (reference sequence). The CDR3 nucleotides are TGTGCCAGTAGTATAGGTACAGGTTTGAATGAGCAGTTCTTC. Translating it yields CASSIGTGLNEQFF.

The chain joins TRBV5-4 to TRBJ2-5, with 8 bases fitting TRBD1. The CDR3 sequence is 14 residues long. Trimming removed 1 base from V and 5 bases from J; junction bases left unmatched: 4. Per the germline V gene, CDR1 is SGHNT and CDR2 is YYREEE (reference sequence). Written as DNA, the CDR3 is TGTGCCAGCAGCTTGACAGGGGGGAGGGAGACCCAGTACTTC. It yields the protein CASSLTGGRETQYF.

V is TRBV27 and J is TRBJ1-3; 7 bases are a match to TRBD1. J gave up 4 bases and V 6 bases, and 3 bases lay outside the gene matches. The germline gives CDR1 MNHEY, CDR2 SMNVEV (reference sequence). The CDR3 runs 13 residues. The CDR3 sequence: CASSETGGNTIYF. CDR3 coding DNA: TGTGCCAGCAGCGAGACAGGGGGAAACACCATATATTTT.

The CDR3: CASSQDPGETNEKLFF. The DNA of the CDR3 is TGCGCCAGCAGCCAAGACCCCGGGGAAACTAATGAAAAACTGTTTTTT. J is TRBJ1-4 and V is TRBV4-1; no definite D call. The CDR3 extends over 16 amino acids. V lost 0 bases and J lost 1, with 9 bases in between. Germline V lookup: CDR1 MGHRA, CDR2 YSYEKL.

The CDR3 loop is CASSNRGNYGYTF. CDR3 nucleotide sequence: TGTGCCAGCAGTAACAGGGGTAACTATGGCTACACCTTC. V and J are TRBV12-3 or TRBV12-4 and TRBJ1-2; 7 bases match TRBD1. The trim removed 5 bases at V and 1 base at J, leaving 1 base unmatched. The CDR3 has 13 amino acids.

The chain carries TRBV2 and TRBJ2-5; TRBD2 matches at 10 bases. Germline V gene lookup returns CDR1 SNHLY and CDR2 FYNNEI. This CDR3 comprises 16 residues. Trimming cost V 0 bases and J 1 base; bases outside gene matches: 2. The CDR3 sequence: CASSEALAGTQETQYF. CDR3 DNA: TGTGCCAGCAGTGAAGCACTAGCGGGGACCCAAGAGACCCAGTACTTC.

J is TRBJ1-1 and V is TRBV19; 8 bases map to TRBD1. This CDR3 is built from 14 residues. The V and J ends lost 3 bases and 7 bases, in that order; junction bases with no gene match: 7. Germline CDR1 reads LNHDA; CDR2 reads SQIVND (reference sequence). The CDR3 bases are TGTGCCAGTAGTATCGGACAGGGAAACCATGAAGCTTTCTTT. Its translation: CASSIGQGNHEAFF.

V is TRBV5-1 and J is TRBJ2-7; no definite D call. This CDR3 is 12 amino acids long. Germline V CDR1 and CDR2: SGHRS, YFSETQ. The germline V and J ends were trimmed by 1 base and 5 bases, with 7 bases remaining between them. The CDR3 region is CASSLQGDEQYF. In DNA form, the CDR3 reads TGCGCCAGCAGCTTGCAAGGAGACGAGCAGTACTTC.

This chain uses TRBV19 with TRBJ2-1, with D possibly TRBD1 on 6 matching bases. The CDR3 is made up of 13 amino acids. From germline, CDR1 is LNHDA and CDR2 SQIVND (reference sequence). V lost 5 bases and J lost 5, with 10 bases in between. The CDR3 bases are TGTGCCAGTAGTGGGGACATCCACAATGAGCAGTTCTTC. Translating it yields CASSGDIHNEQFF.

The rearrangement uses TRBV7-8 and TRBJ2-2, with 8 bases fitting TRBD2. Germline V gene lookup returns CDR1 SGHVS and CDR2 FQNEAQ. V was clipped by 5 bases and J by 3 bases; unmatched bases: 8. The CDR3 consists of 16 residues. This CDR3 reads CASSPSGGAYTGELFF. The CDR3 region has the DNA TGTGCCAGCAGCCCATCGGGGGGGGCTTACACCGGGGAGCTGTTTTTT.

Details on this clone: This same CDR3 is encoded by further DNA sequences in the sample. CDR3 sequence reads: CATSRDRGVNQPQHF. CDR3 coding DNA: TGTGCCACCAGCAGAGATCGCGGTGTTAATCAGCCCCAGCATTTT. The J gene is TRBJ1-5, the V gene TRBV15; D unclear. From germline, CDR1 is LNHNV and CDR2 YYDKDF (reference sequence). Trimming cost V 0 bases and J 4 bases, with 10 bases left between them. The CDR3 length is 15 residues.

The chain uses TRBV15 and TRBJ1-4; D gene unclear. V was cut by 2 bases and J by 8 bases, with 6 bases left in between. CDR1 and CDR2 from the germline V gene are LNHNV and YYDKDF (reference sequence). The CDR3 consists of 12 residues. In DNA form, the CDR3 reads TGTGCCACCAGCAGACAGATGGAAAAACTGTTTTTT. Residues: CATSRQMEKLFF. Full variable domain (outside the CDR3, taken from reference TRBV15 and TRBJ1-4): DAMVIQNPRYQVTQFGKPVTLSCSQTLNHNVMYWYQQKSSQAPKLLFHYYDKDFNNEADTPDNFQSRRPNTSFCFLDIRSPGLGDTAMYLCATSRQMEKLFFGSGTQLSVL.